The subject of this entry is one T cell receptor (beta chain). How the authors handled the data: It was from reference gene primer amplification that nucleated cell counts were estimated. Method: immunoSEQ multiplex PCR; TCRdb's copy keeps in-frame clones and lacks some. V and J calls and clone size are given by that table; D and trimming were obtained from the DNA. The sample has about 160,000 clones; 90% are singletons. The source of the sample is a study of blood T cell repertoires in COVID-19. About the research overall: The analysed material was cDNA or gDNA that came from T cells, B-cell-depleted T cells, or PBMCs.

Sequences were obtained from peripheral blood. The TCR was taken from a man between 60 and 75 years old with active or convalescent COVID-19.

CDR3 coding DNA: TGTGCCAGTAGAGGACTAGGGGTAGCCGGGGAGCTGTTTTTT. As protein: CASRGLGVAGELFF. V is TRBV19 and J is TRBJ2-2; TRBD2 agrees at 7 bases. CDR3 length equals 14 residues. J lost 6 bases, V lost 6 bases, and 7 bases had no gene match. Germline-derived CDR1 and CDR2 are LNHDA and SQIVND (reference sequence). Based on the CDR3 plus reference TRBV19 and TRBJ2-2, the full variable domain is DGGITQSPKYLFRKEGQNVTLSCEQNLNHDAMYWYRQDPGQGLRLIYYSQIVNDFQKGDIAEGYSVSREKKESFPLTVTSAQKNPTAFYLCASRGLGVAGELFFGEGSRLTVL.